This T cell receptor (beta chain) was profiled in a study of cytomegalovirus exposure and HLA in healthy donors. The study, taken as a whole, reports: The classifier reportedly diagnosed cytomegalovirus status with high sensitivity and specificity.

Trimming removed 2 bases from V and 4 bases from J, with 14 bases in between. This CDR3 has 15 amino acids. Germline loops: CDR1 MNHNS, CDR2 SASEGT. This clone showed up just once. What it binds is not known. Method: immunoSEQ multiplex PCR; TCRdb's copy keeps in-frame clones and lacks some. The sample consists of around 180,000 clones, about 83% of them appearing once. The sequenced material came from PBMCs. The sequence derives from a young woman in good health and CMV-seronegative. V is TRBV6-1 and J is TRBJ1-2; D is possibly TRBD1 (5 bases). The CDR3 spells CASSEPTREPYGYTF. Here the CDR3 DNA reads TGTGCCAGCAGTGAACCGACCAGGGAACCCTATGGCTACACCTTC.